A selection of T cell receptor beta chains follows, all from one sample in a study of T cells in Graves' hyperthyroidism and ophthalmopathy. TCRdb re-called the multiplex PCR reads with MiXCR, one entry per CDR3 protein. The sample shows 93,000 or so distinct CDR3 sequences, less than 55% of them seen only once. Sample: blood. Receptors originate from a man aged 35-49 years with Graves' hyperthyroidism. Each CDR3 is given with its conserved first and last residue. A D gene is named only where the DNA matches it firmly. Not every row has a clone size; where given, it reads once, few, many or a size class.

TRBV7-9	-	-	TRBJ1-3	TGTGCCAGCAGCCCTGGGACAAGCTCTGGAAACACCATATATTTT	CASSPGTSSGNTIYF
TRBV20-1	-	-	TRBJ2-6	TGCGGTGCTAGCCAGACAGCGCTCTCTGGGTCCAACGTCCTGACTTTC	CGASQTALSGSNVLTF
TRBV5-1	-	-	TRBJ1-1	TGCGCCAGCAGCTTGCAGGTACTCACCGGAGCTTTCTTT	CASSLQVLTGAFF
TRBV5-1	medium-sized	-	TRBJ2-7	TGCGCCAGCAGCTTGGGAGGGGTCCGCGACGAGCAGTACTTC	CASSLGGVRDEQYF
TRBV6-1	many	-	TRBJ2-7	TGTGCCAGCAGTGACCCTCTCGAGCAGTACTTC	CASSDPLEQYF
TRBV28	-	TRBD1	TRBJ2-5	TGTGCCAGCGGGACCACAGGGGTCTCAGAGACCCAGGACTTC	CASGTTGVSETQDF
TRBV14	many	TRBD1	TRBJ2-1	TGTGCCAGCAGCCTTACAGGGGGCAGTGAGCAGTTCTTC	CASSLTGGSEQFF
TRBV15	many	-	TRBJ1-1	TGTGCCACCAGCAGAGAAATTCAGGGATCTGAAGCTTTCTTT	CATSREIQGSEAFF
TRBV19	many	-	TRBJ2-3	TGTGCCAGTAGTATAGAGGTGGGCGCAGATACGCAGTATTTT	CASSIEVGADTQYF
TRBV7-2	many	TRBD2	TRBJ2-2	TGTGCCAGCAGCCCAACTAGCGGGGGGGCGAACACCGGGGAGCTGTTTTTT	CASSPTSGGANTGELFF
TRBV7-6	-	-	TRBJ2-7	TGTGCCAGCAGCCGACGGGGGCGGGGCGACCCCTACGAGCAGTACTTC	CASSRRGRGDPYEQYF
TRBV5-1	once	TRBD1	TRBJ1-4	TGCGCCAGCAGCAGGACAGGGAATGAAAAACTGTTTTTT	CASSRTGNEKLFF
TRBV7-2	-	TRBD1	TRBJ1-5	TGTGCCAGCAGCACCGAAGGGGACAGGTGGCAACCGCCCCAGCATTTT	CASSTEGDRWQPPQHF
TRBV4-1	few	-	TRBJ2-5	TGCGCCAGCAGCCAAGAAACAGGGAGGGGGACCCAGTACTTC	CASSQETGRGTQYF
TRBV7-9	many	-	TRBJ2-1	TGTGCCAGCAGCTTAGCGCGTACGGGAACGTGGAATGAGCAGTTCTTC	CASSLARTGTWNEQFF
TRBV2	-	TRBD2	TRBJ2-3	TGTGCCAGCAGTTCGGGAGGCGCTAGCACGGGTACGCAGTATTTT	CASSSGGASTGTQYF
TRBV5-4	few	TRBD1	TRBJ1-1	TGTGCCAGCAGCATCGGACAGGGGAGCATTGAAGCTTTCTTT	CASSIGQGSIEAFF
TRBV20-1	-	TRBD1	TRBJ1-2	TGCAGTGCTGACGGGACAGGGTCCTATGGCTACACCTTC	CSADGTGSYGYTF
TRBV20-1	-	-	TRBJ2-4	TGCAGTGCTAGAGATCCGTGGGGGGGGGCTTTAGCCAAAAACATTCAGTACTTC	CSARDPWGGALAKNIQYF
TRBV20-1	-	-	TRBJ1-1	TGCAGTGCTGTCCGGGGGAACACTGAAGCTTTCTTT	CSAVRGNTEAFF
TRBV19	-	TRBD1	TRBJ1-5	TGTGCCAGTAGTGCGCACCGGGACAGGGGTTGTCAGCCCCAGCATTTT	CASSAHRDRGCQPQHF
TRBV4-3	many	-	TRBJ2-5	TGCGCCAGCAGCCAAGGGGTCTCATCGGGGACCCAGTACTTC	CASSQGVSSGTQYF
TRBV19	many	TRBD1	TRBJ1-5	TGTGCCAGTAGTCCCTCCGGGACAGGGGGTCAGCCCCAGCATTTT	CASSPSGTGGQPQHF
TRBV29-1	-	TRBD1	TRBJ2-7	TGCAGCGTCGCTCCGGGACAGGGCTACGAGCAGTACTTC	CSVAPGQGYEQYF